Sequencing of this TCR beta chain was carried out in a study of technical replicates of blood from several donors. Sequencing was performed with immunoSEQ multiplex PCR; in TCRdb, only in-frame clones are kept and a portion is missing. The sample carries 80,000 to 95,000 clones, around 92% recorded once. The CDR3 length is 16 residues. The germline CDR1 and CDR2 sequences are MDHEN and SYDVKM. V was cut by 6 bases and J by 2 bases, with 17 bases left in between. The receptor was derived from a human donor in good health. Source material: T cells isolated from PBMCs. The V call is TRBV28, the J call TRBJ1-5, with D perhaps TRBD1 (5 bases). CDR3 sequence (DNA): TGTGCCAGCAGCCCCCAAGGGGCCCCTCGCAATCAGCCCCAGCATTTT. Its protein product is CASSPQGAPRNQPQHF.